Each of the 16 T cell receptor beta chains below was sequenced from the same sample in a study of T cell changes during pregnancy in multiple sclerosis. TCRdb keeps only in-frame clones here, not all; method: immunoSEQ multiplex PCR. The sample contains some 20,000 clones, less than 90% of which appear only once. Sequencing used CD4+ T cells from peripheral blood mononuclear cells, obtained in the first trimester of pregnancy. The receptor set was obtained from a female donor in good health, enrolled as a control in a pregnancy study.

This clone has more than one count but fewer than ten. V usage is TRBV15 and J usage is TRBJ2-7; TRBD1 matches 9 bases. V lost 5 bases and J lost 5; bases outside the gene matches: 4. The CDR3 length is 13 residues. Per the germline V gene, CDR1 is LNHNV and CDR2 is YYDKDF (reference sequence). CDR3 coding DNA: TGTGCCACCAGCCTCGACAGGGGGGACGAGCAGTACTTC. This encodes CATSLDRGDEQYF.

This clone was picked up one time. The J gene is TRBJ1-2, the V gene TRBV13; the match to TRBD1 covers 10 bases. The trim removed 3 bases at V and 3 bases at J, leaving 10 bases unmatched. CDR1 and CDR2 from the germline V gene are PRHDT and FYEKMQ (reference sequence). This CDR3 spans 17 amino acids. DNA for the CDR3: TGTGCCAGCAGCTTGCCGACAGGGGGCGATTCAGACTATGGCTACACCTTC. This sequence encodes CASSLPTGGDSDYGYTF. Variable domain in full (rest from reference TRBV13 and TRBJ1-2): AAGVIQSPRHLIKEKRETATLKCYPIPRHDTVYWYQQGPGQDPQFLISFYEKMQSDKGSIPDRFSAQQFSDYHSELNMSSLELGDSALYFCASSLPTGGDSDYGYTFGSGTRLTVV.

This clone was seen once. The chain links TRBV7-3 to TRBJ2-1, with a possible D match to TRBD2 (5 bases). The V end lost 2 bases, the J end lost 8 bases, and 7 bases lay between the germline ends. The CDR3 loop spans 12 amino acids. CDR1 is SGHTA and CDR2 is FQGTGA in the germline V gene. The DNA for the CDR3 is TGTGCCAGCAGCTTAGGCGGGTATGAGCAGTTCTTC. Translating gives CASSLGGYEQFF.

CDR3 sequence: CASSAEGGVNQPQHF. The CDR3 nucleotides read TGTGCCAGCAGCGCGGAGGGGGGGGTCAATCAGCCCCAGCATTTT. V usage is TRBV9 and J usage is TRBJ1-5; D is possibly TRBD1 (6 bases). Looked up from germline, CDR1 is SGDLS and CDR2 is YYNGEE. V lost 3 bases, J lost 3 bases, and 13 bases lay in between. This CDR3 is built from 15 residues.

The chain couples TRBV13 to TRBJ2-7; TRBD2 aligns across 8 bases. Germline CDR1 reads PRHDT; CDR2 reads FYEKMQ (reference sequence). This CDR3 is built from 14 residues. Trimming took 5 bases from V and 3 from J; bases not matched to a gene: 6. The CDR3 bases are TGTGCCAGCAGCAGGTCCACTAGCGGCTACGAGCAGTACTTC. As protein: CASSRSTSGYEQYF.

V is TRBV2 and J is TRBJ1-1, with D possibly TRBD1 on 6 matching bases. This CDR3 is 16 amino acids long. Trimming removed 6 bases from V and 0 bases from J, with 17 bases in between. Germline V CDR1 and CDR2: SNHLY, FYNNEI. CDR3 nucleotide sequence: TGTGCCAGCAGGGCGGAGGCAGGGGCGGTGAACACTGAAGCTTTCTTT. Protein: CASRAEAGAVNTEAFF.

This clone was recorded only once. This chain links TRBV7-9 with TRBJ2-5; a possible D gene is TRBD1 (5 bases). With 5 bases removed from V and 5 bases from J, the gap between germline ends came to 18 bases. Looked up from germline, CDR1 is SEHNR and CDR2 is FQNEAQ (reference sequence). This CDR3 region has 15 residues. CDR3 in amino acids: CASSPRQSGGETQYF. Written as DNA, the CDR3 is TGTGCCAGCAGCCCCCGACAGAGTGGTGGGGAGACCCAGTACTTC. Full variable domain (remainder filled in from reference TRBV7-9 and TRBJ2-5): DTGVSQNPRHKITKRGQNVTFRCDPISEHNRLYWYRQTLGQGPEFLTYFQNEAQLEKSRLLSDRFSAERPKGSFSTLEIQRTEQGDSAMYLCASSPRQSGGETQYFGPGTRLLVL.

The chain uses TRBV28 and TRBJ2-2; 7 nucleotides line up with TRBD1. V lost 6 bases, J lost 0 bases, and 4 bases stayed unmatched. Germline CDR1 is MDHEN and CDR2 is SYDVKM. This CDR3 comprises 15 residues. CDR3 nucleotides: TGTGCCAGCAGCACGGACAGGTCGAACACCGGGGAGCTGTTTTTT. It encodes CASSTDRSNTGELFF.

CDR3 loop: CASSFTGEGEKLFF. CDR3 DNA: TGTGCCAGCAGTTTTACAGGGGAAGGTGAAAAACTGTTTTTT. This chain joins TRBV27 and TRBJ1-4; 7 bases fit TRBD1. V was clipped by 3 bases and J by 7 bases; unmatched bases: 5. This CDR3 spans 14 amino acids. Germline V CDR1 and CDR2: MNHEY, SMNVEV (reference sequence). Complete variable domain (other parts from reference TRBV27 and TRBJ1-4): EAQVTQNPRYLITVTGKKLTVTCSQNMNHEYMSWYRQDPGLGLRQIYYSMNVEVTDKGDVPEGYKVSRKEKRNFPLILESPSPNQTSLYFCASSFTGEGEKLFFGSGTQLSVL.

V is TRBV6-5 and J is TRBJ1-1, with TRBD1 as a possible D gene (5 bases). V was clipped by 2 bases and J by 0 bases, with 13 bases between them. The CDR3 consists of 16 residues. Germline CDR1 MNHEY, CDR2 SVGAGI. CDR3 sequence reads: CASSYGSGIVNTEAFF. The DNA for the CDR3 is TGTGCCAGCAGTTACGGGTCAGGGATCGTGAACACTGAAGCTTTCTTT.

The CDR3 coding sequence is TGTGCCAGCAGCTTATACAGGGGCGCCTATGGCTACACCTTC. Translating it yields CASSLYRGAYGYTF. J is TRBJ1-2 and V is TRBV11-2, with 7 bases fitting TRBD1. The germline gives CDR1 SGHAT, CDR2 FQNNGV. This CDR3 is built from 14 residues. J lost 4 bases, V lost 2 bases, and 4 bases had no gene match.

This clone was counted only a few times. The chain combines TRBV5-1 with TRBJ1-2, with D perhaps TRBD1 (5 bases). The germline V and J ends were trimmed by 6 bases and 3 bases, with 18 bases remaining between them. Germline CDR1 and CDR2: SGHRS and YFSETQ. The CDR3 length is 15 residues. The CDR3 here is CASTPGGGLDYGYTF. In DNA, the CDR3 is TGCGCCAGCACCCCCGGGGGGGGTTTGGACTATGGCTACACCTTC.

DNA of the CDR3: TGTGCCCTTAGAGAAGGGGGAGGGGTCACTGAAGCTTTCTTT. Encoded protein: CALREGGGVTEAFF. This chain links TRBV10-3 with TRBJ1-1; TRBD1 might be the D (6 bases). The CDR3 sequence is 14 residues long. The germline CDR1 and CDR2 sequences are ENHRY and SYGVKD. V lost 11 bases, J lost 4 bases, and 20 bases lay in between.

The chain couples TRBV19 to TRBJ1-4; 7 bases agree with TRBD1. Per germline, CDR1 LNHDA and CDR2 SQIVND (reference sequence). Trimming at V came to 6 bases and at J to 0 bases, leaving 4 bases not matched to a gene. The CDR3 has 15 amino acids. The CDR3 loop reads CASRPGQTTNEKLFF. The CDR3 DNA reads TGTGCCAGTAGACCGGGACAGACAACTAATGAAAAACTGTTTTTT.

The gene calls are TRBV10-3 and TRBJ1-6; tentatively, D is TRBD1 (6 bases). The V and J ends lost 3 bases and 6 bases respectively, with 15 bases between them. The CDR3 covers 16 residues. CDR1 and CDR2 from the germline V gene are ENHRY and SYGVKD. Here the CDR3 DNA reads TGTGCCATCAGTGAACCCGGGGCAGGGGTTAATTCACCCCTCCACTTT. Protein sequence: CAISEPGAGVNSPLHF.

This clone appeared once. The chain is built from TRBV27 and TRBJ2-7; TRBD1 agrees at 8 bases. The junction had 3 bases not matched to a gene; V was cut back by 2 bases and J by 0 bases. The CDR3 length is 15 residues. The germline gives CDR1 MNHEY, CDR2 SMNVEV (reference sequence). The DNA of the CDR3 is TGTGCCAGCAGTTTAGGACAGGGAATCTCCTACGAGCAGTACTTC. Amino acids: CASSLGQGISYEQYF.